This TCR beta chain emerged from a study of blood T cell repertoires in COVID-19. Profiling relied on immunoSEQ multiplex PCR, and the TCRdb table lists in-frame clones only, not all of them. The sample has roughly 250,000 clones; approximately 89% are singletons. This clonotype was obtained from a woman aged 45 to 65 with acute or convalescent COVID-19. Sequenced input: peripheral blood.

This CDR3 reads CASSTGAAQPQHF. DNA of the CDR3: TGTGCCAGCAGTACAGGGGCAGCTCAGCCCCAGCATTTT. The chain carries TRBV27 and TRBJ1-5, with 7 positions matching TRBD1. From germline, CDR1 is MNHEY and CDR2 SMNVEV (reference sequence). The CDR3 is 13 amino acids. The junction had 4 bases not matched to a gene; V was cut back by 5 bases and J by 6 bases.